Listed below are T cell receptor beta chains from one sample, sequenced in a study of response to subunit inactivated influenza vaccine. TCRdb processed the RT-PCR reads anew with MiXCR; each CDR3 protein has one entry. Counted here are roughly 500,000 distinct CDR3 sequences, approximately 20% occurring once; the ten biggest clones make up around 2.8%. The data also belong to a second study, concerning T cells expressing NK-cell markers.

The sample was CD4+ T cells sorted from PBMCs, taken roughly 12 days after vaccination. These receptors came from a man aged 45-65 years who received an inactivated influenza vaccine. The CDR3 runs from the conserved cysteine through the conserved F or W. D genes are given only for firm matches. Size tells how often a clone was seen (once, few, many) or the class of an expanded clone, and some rows leave it out.

TRBV10-2,14,.,.,TRBJ2-7,TGCGCCAGCATCTTCGGGACGGTCTCCTACGAGCAGTACTTC,CASIFGTVSYEQYF
TRBV7-6,14,.,few,TRBJ2-1,TGTGCCAGCAGCAAAACTGGGCTAGCCAATGAGCAGTTCTTC,CASSKTGLANEQFF
TRBV20-1,13,.,.,TRBJ2-3,TGCAGTGCTAATAGGGGGGCGGGAGATACGCAGTATTTT,CSANRGAGDTQYF
TRBV11-2,17,.,.,TRBJ2-2,TGTGCCAGCAGCTCGCGGGGGCGTGTTCAGGCCTCCGGGGAGCTGTTTTTT,CASSSRGRVQASGELFF
TRBV20-1,14,TRBD1,.,TRBJ2-7,TGCAGTGCTCCCCCGCACAGGGGGCGGGACGAGCAGTACTTC,CSAPPHRGRDEQYF
TRBV20-1,13,.,.,TRBJ2-5,TGCAGTGCTAGTGGTGAGGCGGGGGAGACCCAGTACTTC,CSASGEAGETQYF
TRBV12-5,16,TRBD2,.,TRBJ2-1,TGTGCTAGTGGTTTGGTACTTGCGGGGGGATTCAATGAGCAGTTCTTC,CASGLVLAGGFNEQFF
TRBV5-1,12,.,.,TRBJ1-2,TGCGCCAGCAGCACCCAAGGGCATGGCTACACCTTC,CASSTQGHGYTF
TRBV29-1,14,.,.,TRBJ2-7,TGCAGCGTTGAATCTGGGACCCGGTCTAACGAGCAGTACTTC,CSVESGTRSNEQYF
TRBV4-3,13,.,.,TRBJ2-5,TGCGCCAGCAGCCGGGACTTCGGGGAGACCCAGTACTTC,CASSRDFGETQYF
TRBV28,16,.,.,TRBJ2-7,TGTGCCAGCAGACCCCCCGTCGGCCCTGGGACCTACGAGCAGTACTTC,CASRPPVGPGTYEQYF
TRBV6-2/TRBV6-3,15,TRBD2,.,TRBJ2-7,TGTGCCAGCAGTTACTGGTCTAGCGGGAAGGACGAGCAGTACTTC,CASSYWSSGKDEQYF
TRBV20-1,19,TRBD2,once,TRBJ2-3,TGCTGTGCTAGAGGCCCTATTGTCTCGGGAGGAAAGGGCACAGATACGCAGTATTTT,CCARGPIVSGGKGTDTQYF
TRBV12-3/TRBV12-4,14,.,.,TRBJ2-3,TGTGCCAGCAATCTACAGGCGAACTCCGATACGCAGTATTTT,CASNLQANSDTQYF